These T cell receptor beta chains were read from a single sample in a study of shared clonotypes between healthy human individuals. Repertoires were generated with immunoSEQ multiplex PCR, while TCRdb's copy carries only in-frame clones and drops some. Altogether about 2.4 million clones are present, roughly 93% being singletons, with the ten largest covering about 0.34%. Sequencing was carried out using naive CD4+ T cells from PBMCs. These receptors were obtained from a man aged 18 to 29 in good health. Some clones in this sample may be carry-over from other donors' samples. CDR3s leave out the opening cysteine and the closing phenylalanine or tryptophan. Rows give clone size only sometimes, using once, few, many, or a class for an expanded clone.

>TRBV7-2|TRBJ2-4|NA
ASSLEIGGLAKNIQY
>TRBV2|TRBJ2-3|NA
ASSVILDTQY
>TRBV5-1|TRBJ2-5|NA
ASSLSIYVERVKTQY
>TRBV7-9|TRBJ2-3|NA
ASSLGQGNTDTQY
>TRBV7-2|TRBJ1-1|NA
ASSLEGGHYTEAF
>TRBV28|TRBJ2-5|once
ASSPGRSETQY
>TRBV28|TRBJ1-2|NA
ASSLIGRYYGYT
>TRBV28|TRBJ1-4|NA
ASSFSSRGRLSEKLF
>TRBV4-1|TRBJ1-5|NA
ASSPGQGANQPQH
>TRBV5-8|TRBJ1-1|NA
ASSLAHEVF
>TRBV2|TRBJ2-7|NA
ASIGAPGPYEQY
>TRBV28|TRBJ2-1|NA
ASSQTPGTSGKWGYNEQF
>TRBV29-1|TRBJ1-2|NA
SATGISAFGYT
>TRBV28|TRBJ2-6|NA
ARATEKLCSGANVLT
>TRBV15|TRBJ2-3|NA
ATSREYGIVGDTQY
>TRBV27|TRBJ1-2|NA
ASSPRDPGIEGYT
>TRBV11-3|TRBJ2-2|NA
ASSLGQTNTGELF
>TRBV14|TRBJ2-7|NA
ASSQAPYHYEQY
>TRBV28|TRBJ2-5|NA
ASRYRGSGRWETQY
>TRBV10-3|TRBJ2-5|NA
AISGYDRALVMQETQY
>TRBV4-3|TRBJ2-1|NA
ASSQDTRREQF
>TRBV6-6|TRBJ1-4|few
AGGGQGGEKLF
>TRBV5-1|TRBJ1-5|once
ASSPDQWGSQPQH